Listed below are T cell receptor beta chains from one sample, sequenced in a study of blood T cell repertoires in COVID-19. Assay: immunoSEQ multiplex PCR; the TCRdb copy retains only in-frame clones and omits some. The sample comprises some 38,000 clones, roughly 92% of which are singletons, and roughly 2% rests with the top ten. The sequenced sample was peripheral blood. The receptors were gathered from a man aged 50-59 years with active COVID-19. The CDR3 runs from the conserved cysteine through the conserved F or W. D genes are given only for firm matches. Where a row states a size, it is once, few, many or the class of an expanded clone; other rows omit it.

TRBJ1-3,TRBV5-1,NA,once,TGCGCCAGCAGCAGGGGCGTCTCTGGAAACACCATATATTTT,CASSRGVSGNTIYF
TRBJ2-7,TRBV5-1,NA,NA,TGCGCCAGCAGCTTGGGGACTGTCCAGTACGAGCAGTACTTC,CASSLGTVQYEQYF
TRBJ2-7,TRBV18,TRBD1,NA,TGTGCCAGCTCAGGACAGGGATTGGGGTTCGACGAGCAGTACTTC,CASSGQGLGFDEQYF
TRBJ1-2,TRBV15,TRBD1,NA,TGTGCCACCAGCAGAGATCAGGGCAGGGGGCTCGCCACCTTC,CATSRDQGRGLATF
TRBJ2-7,TRBV20-1,TRBD1,NA,TGCAGTGCTAGTATGTCAGGGGGTAACTACGAGCAGTACTTC,CSASMSGGNYEQYF
TRBJ2-3,TRBV18,NA,NA,TGTGCCAGCTCACCACCACTGGCAGATACGCAGTATTTT,CASSPPLADTQYF
TRBJ2-1,TRBV4-1,NA,NA,TGCGCCAGCAGCCAAGGCGGCTACAATGAGCAGTTCTTC,CASSQGGYNEQFF
TRBJ2-7,TRBV18,NA,once,TGTGCCAGCTCACCGGACAGCTACGAGCAGTACTTC,CASSPDSYEQYF
TRBJ2-7,TRBV19,NA,NA,TGTGCCAGTAGTACCGGGGGTTTCTACGAGCAGTACTTC,CASSTGGFYEQYF
TRBJ2-2,TRBV9,TRBD1,NA,TGTGCCAGCAGCGAGACAGGGGACCTTAACACCGGGGAGCTGTTTTTT,CASSETGDLNTGELFF
TRBJ1-1,TRBV6-6,TRBD1,NA,TGTGCCAGCATTATAACAGGGGGGAACACTGAAGCTTTCTTT,CASIITGGNTEAFF
TRBJ2-2,TRBV4-1,NA,few,TGCGCCAGCCAACGCCACAGCACCGGGGAGCTGTTTTTT,CASQRHSTGELFF
TRBJ2-5,TRBV27,TRBD2,NA,TGTGCCAGCAGTTTATCGCGGGGGGAGACCCAGTACTTC,CASSLSRGETQYF
TRBJ2-7,TRBV24-1,TRBD2,once,TGTGCCACCAGTGATTTGAAGCGGGGGGCCTCCTACGAGCAGTACTTC,CATSDLKRGASYEQYF
TRBJ1-2,TRBV15,NA,NA,TGTGCCACCAGCAGAGACAGGAACTATGGCTACACCTTC,CATSRDRNYGYTF
TRBJ2-2,TRBV7-2,TRBD2,NA,TGTGCCAGCAGCCTTAGCGGGAGGGCCGGCACCGGGGAGCTGTTTTTT,CASSLSGRAGTGELFF
TRBJ2-5,TRBV6-2/TRBV6-3,TRBD2,NA,TGTGCCAGCAGTTACGCGACTAGCGGGGGCCCCAGGACCCAGTACTTC,CASSYATSGGPRTQYF
TRBJ2-5,TRBV19,TRBD1,NA,TGTGCCAGTAGCTCACAGGGGGGACAAGAGACCCAGTACTTC,CASSSQGGQETQYF
TRBJ2-1,TRBV9,NA,once,TGTGCCAGCAGCGCAGCGGGTACCAATTACAATGAGCAGTTCTTC,CASSAAGTNYNEQFF
TRBJ1-6,TRBV19,NA,once,TGTGCCAGTAGCACGAGTCACTCCTATAATTCACCCCTCCACTTT,CASSTSHSYNSPLHF
TRBJ1-5,TRBV5-1,TRBD1,NA,TGCGCCAGCAGCTTGACAGGGGCAGATCAGCCCCAGCATTTT,CASSLTGADQPQHF
TRBJ2-2,TRBV20-1,NA,NA,TGCAGTGCTAGTGATCGGGGGAGCACCGGGGAGCTGTTTTTT,CSASDRGSTGELFF
TRBJ1-1,TRBV7-9,TRBD1,NA,TGTGCCAGCAGCTACACAGGGGATACTGAAGCTTTCTTT,CASSYTGDTEAFF
TRBJ1-2,TRBV7-3,TRBD1,NA,TGTGCCAGCAGCTTAATACCGGGACAGGGGGCATTTGGCTATGGCTACACCTTC,CASSLIPGQGAFGYGYTF
TRBJ1-1,TRBV30,TRBD1,once,TGTGCCTCTTCAGGGGGCTCAATAGCTTTCTTT,CASSGGSIAFF
TRBJ1-1,TRBV5-6,TRBD1,NA,TGTGCCAGCAGCGACACCGGGACAGGGGGATTTACTGAAGCTTTCTTT,CASSDTGTGGFTEAFF
TRBJ2-1,TRBV7-2,NA,NA,TGTGCCAGCAGCTTAGCGCGGAGCTCCTACAATGAGCAGTTCTTC,CASSLARSSYNEQFF
TRBJ1-2,TRBV5-5,TRBD1,NA,TGTGCCAGCAGCGCGGACAGGACTAACTATGGCTACACCTTC,CASSADRTNYGYTF
TRBJ2-1,TRBV20-1,NA,NA,TGCAGTGCTCGTGTCCTGGGACTGGGCAGCTCCTACAATGAGCAGTTCTTC,CSARVLGLGSSYNEQFF
TRBJ2-1,TRBV29-1,TRBD2,NA,TGCAGCGCCGGGACTAGCGGGATTGCTGACAATGAGCAGTTCTTC,CSAGTSGIADNEQFF
TRBJ1-3,TRBV5-1,NA,NA,TGCGCCAGCAGCTTGGACAGCTACACCTCTGGAAACACCATATATTTT,CASSLDSYTSGNTIYF
TRBJ2-3,TRBV19,NA,NA,TGTGCCAGTACCCTTCAAGGAGGGGAGTGGGCAGATACGCAGTATTTT,CASTLQGGEWADTQYF
TRBJ1-2,TRBV4-1,NA,NA,TGCGCCAGCAGCCAAGATCCGGCGGAGGGGCGATATGGCTACACCTTC,CASSQDPAEGRYGYTF
TRBJ1-1,TRBV6-5,NA,NA,TGTGCCAGCAGTTACTCGGCAGGGGAGAACACTGAAGCTTTCTTT,CASSYSAGENTEAFF
TRBJ1-3,TRBV12-3/TRBV12-4,NA,NA,TGTGCCAGCAGTTACGGACTGGGAAACACCATATATTTT,CASSYGLGNTIYF
TRBJ1-1,TRBV5-4,NA,NA,TGTGCCAGCAGCTCTAGATACCAGGGCGATGGCACTGAAGCTTTCTTT,CASSSRYQGDGTEAFF
TRBJ2-7,TRBV4-1,TRBD1,few,TGCGCCAGCAGCCAAGACAGGGGGTCCTACGAGCAGTACTTC,CASSQDRGSYEQYF
TRBJ1-4,TRBV7-6,TRBD1,NA,TGTGCCAGCAGCTTTGGGACAGGCCGGAATGAAAAACTGTTTTTT,CASSFGTGRNEKLFF
TRBJ2-5,TRBV9,NA,NA,TGTGCCAGCAGCGTCCCCGGGACTCTTCCCAGAGAGACCCAGTACTTC,CASSVPGTLPRETQYF
TRBJ2-7,TRBV2,NA,NA,TGTGCCAGCAGCAAAGACACCTCCTACGAGCAGTACTTC,CASSKDTSYEQYF
TRBJ2-1,TRBV11-2,TRBD1,NA,TGTGCCAGCAGCTTAGGCGGGACAGGGAAGAACGGTGAGCAGTTCTTC,CASSLGGTGKNGEQFF
TRBJ2-7,TRBV2,TRBD1,NA,TGTGCCAGCAGTGATTCTTCGGTGGGACAGGTCCTGAGGTTC,CASSDSSVGQVLRF